A selection of T cell receptor beta chains follows, all from one sample in a study of T cell repertoires in cytomegalovirus infection. MiXCR was run by TCRdb on the reads, yielding one entry per CDR3 protein. Of 350,000 to 550,000 distinct CDR3 sequences listed, roughly 31% are singletons. Sequenced: PBMCs. The source of these receptors is a human donor in good health (CMV status not recorded). Some clones in this sample may be carry-over from other donors' samples. Both conserved end residues are part of each CDR3. A D gene is named only where the DNA matches it firmly. The size field is filled for only some rows; it gives once, few, many or a size class.

d_call j_call clone_size v_call cdr3_nt cdr3_aa
- TRBJ1-1 few TRBV6-5 TGTGCCAGCAGTTACGCCCAGATAAACACTGAAGCTTTCTTT CASSYAQINTEAFF
- TRBJ2-1 - TRBV29-1 TGCAGCGTTCCATCTCTAGAGGGGGCCTACAATGAGCAGTTCTTC CSVPSLEGAYNEQFF
TRBD1 TRBJ2-2 few TRBV20-1 TGCAGTGCTGACGGAACCGGGACAGGGATAACCTCGAACACCGGGGAGCTGTTTTTT CSADGTGTGITSNTGELFF
- TRBJ2-3 - TRBV10-3 TGTGCCACTTCCCCTTGGGTCGAAACTAGCACAGATACGCAGTATTTT CATSPWVETSTDTQYF
TRBD2 TRBJ2-1 - TRBV27 TGTGCCAGCAGTTCTAGGACTAGCGACAATGAGCAGTTCTTC CASSSRTSDNEQFF
- TRBJ2-7 many TRBV7-2 TGTGCCAGCAGCGAACAAGGGGCCACCTACGAGCAGTACTTC CASSEQGATYEQYF
- TRBJ2-3 few TRBV2 TGTGCCAGCAGTGAAGAAGGGCGGAGGTACACAGATACGCAGTATTTT CASSEEGRRYTDTQYF
TRBD1 TRBJ1-5 - TRBV6-6 TGTGCCAGCAGTAGCCAGGGGGTTGGCAATCAGCCCCAGCATTTT CASSSQGVGNQPQHF
TRBD1 TRBJ2-1 - TRBV6-5 TGTGCCAGCAGACGACAGGGGGGTGAGCAGTTCTTC CASRRQGGEQFF
TRBD1 TRBJ1-2 - TRBV28 TGTGCCAGCAGTACCCCGACAGGGGCACACTATGGCTACACCTTC CASSTPTGAHYGYTF
- TRBJ2-7 - TRBV3-1 TGTGCCAGCAGCCTCCGAAACGCAGGGATCTACGAGCAGTACTTC CASSLRNAGIYEQYF
- TRBJ2-3 few TRBV5-4 TGTGCCAGCAGCCCCAGGGCGGAGGGGACGCAGTATTTT CASSPRAEGTQYF
- TRBJ2-7 - TRBV7-6 TGTGCCAGCAGCCCAAAACAGGGCTCCTACGAGCAGTACTTC CASSPKQGSYEQYF
- TRBJ1-1 few TRBV4-2 TGTGCCAGCAGCCAACAGACGAACACTGAAGCTTTCTTT CASSQQTNTEAFF
TRBD1 TRBJ2-7 - TRBV25-1 TGTGCCAGCAGTCTCGCCGGGACAGGCTCCTACGAGCAGTACTTC CASSLAGTGSYEQYF
TRBD2 TRBJ2-1 - TRBV6-1 TGTGCCAGTAGTCCCGCTTCGGGACTAGTCTACAATGAGCAGTTCTTC CASSPASGLVYNEQFF
- TRBJ1-1 - TRBV19 TGTGCCAGTAGCCGAGGGGTTGACACTGAAGCTTTCTTT CASSRGVDTEAFF
- TRBJ2-7 - TRBV7-2 TGTGCCAGCAGCTTAGTGGGCGGAATGGCCAGATCCTACGAGCAGTACTTC CASSLVGGMARSYEQYF
TRBD1 TRBJ1-2 few TRBV28 TGTGCCAGCAAGCCCCCGGGACAGGGTTCCTATGGCTACACCTTC CASKPPGQGSYGYTF
- TRBJ2-7 - TRBV2 TGTGCCAGCACCCTGGACCCACCCCAGCAGTACTTC CASTLDPPQQYF
- TRBJ2-5 - TRBV12-3/TRBV12-4 TGTGCCAGCAGTTTAGAGCTGGTCCTGGAGACCCAGTACTTC CASSLELVLETQYF
- TRBJ1-2 - TRBV5-1 TGCGCCAGCAAGGAGGAAGGAGGGGAAGCTAACTATGGCTACACCTTC CASKEEGGEANYGYTF
- TRBJ2-3 - TRBV7-9 TGTGCCAGCAGCTTAAGTGGGAAGGGAGATACGCAGTATTTT CASSLSGKGDTQYF
- TRBJ1-2 - TRBV9 TGTGCCAGCAGCGTAGACCCAGGGGACTACTATGGCTACACCTTC CASSVDPGDYYGYTF
TRBD2 TRBJ2-1 many TRBV12-3/TRBV12-4 TGTGCCAGCAGTTTGGGAGGGTCCAATGAGCAGTTCTTC CASSLGGSNEQFF
TRBD2 TRBJ2-1 many TRBV7-2 TGTGCCAGCAGCTTAGTCCGGACTAGCGGGGACGGCAATGAGCAGTTCTTC CASSLVRTSGDGNEQFF
- TRBJ2-4 - TRBV19 TGTGCCAGTAGTATACAGGTTGGGGCTGTAGCCAAAAACATTCAGTACTTC CASSIQVGAVAKNIQYF
TRBD1 TRBJ1-1 few TRBV28 TGTGCCAGCAGTTTAATGGGACAGTTTGAAGCTTTCTTT CASSLMGQFEAFF
TRBD2 TRBJ2-5 few TRBV7-2 TGTGCCAGCAGCTTAATGGCGGGGGGAGGTCAAGAGACCCAGTACTTC CASSLMAGGGQETQYF
- TRBJ1-1 few TRBV24-1 TGTGCCACCAGTGATGGGACACAGAACACTGAAGCTTTCTTT CATSDGTQNTEAFF
- TRBJ2-2 - TRBV7-8 TGTGCCAGCCTAATCGGGGGCACCGGGGAGCTGTTTTTT CASLIGGTGELFF
TRBD1 TRBJ2-1 many TRBV4-1 TGCGCCAGCAGCCCTAGGACAGGGGGCGGAATAGGACTGGGCAATGAGCAGTTCTTC CASSPRTGGGIGLGNEQFF
- TRBJ2-5 - TRBV5-6 TGTGCCAGCAGCCCCTACCGCCCGGCCCAAGAGACCCAGTACTTC CASSPYRPAQETQYF
TRBD2 TRBJ2-1 many TRBV7-3 TGTGCCAGCAGCTTAGCCCCCCCGGGGGGCTCCTACAATGAGCAGTTCTTC CASSLAPPGGSYNEQFF
- TRBJ2-1 - TRBV6-2/TRBV6-3 TGTGCCAGCAGTTACCTTGGACGGGAGCAGTTCTTC CASSYLGREQFF
TRBD1 TRBJ2-5 many TRBV7-6 TGTGCCAGCAGCCAAGGGACAGGCCAAGAGACCCAGTACTTC CASSQGTGQETQYF
TRBD1 TRBJ2-7 - TRBV5-4 TGTGCCAGCAGCTCTCCGGGACAGGGAGACTACGAGCAGTACTTC CASSSPGQGDYEQYF